This TCR beta chain comes out of a study of blood T cell repertoires in COVID-19. Repertoires were generated with immunoSEQ multiplex PCR, while TCRdb's copy carries only in-frame clones and drops some. Here the sample spans hundreds of thousands of clones, 90% being singletons. The CDR3 has 15 amino acids. Deletions cut 2 bases from V and 2 bases from J, with 10 bases between. The clonotype comes from a man aged 30 to 45 who had been exposed to COVID-19. Sample: PBMCs or T cells enriched from blood (not recorded which). The chain is built from TRBV23-1 and TRBJ1-3; maybe TRBD1 (5 bases). TRBV23-1 is an ORF; its function is uncertain. The CDR3 sequence is CASSQGRVTGNTIYF. CDR3 bases: TGCGCCAGCAGTCAAGGCAGGGTAACTGGAAACACCATATATTTT.